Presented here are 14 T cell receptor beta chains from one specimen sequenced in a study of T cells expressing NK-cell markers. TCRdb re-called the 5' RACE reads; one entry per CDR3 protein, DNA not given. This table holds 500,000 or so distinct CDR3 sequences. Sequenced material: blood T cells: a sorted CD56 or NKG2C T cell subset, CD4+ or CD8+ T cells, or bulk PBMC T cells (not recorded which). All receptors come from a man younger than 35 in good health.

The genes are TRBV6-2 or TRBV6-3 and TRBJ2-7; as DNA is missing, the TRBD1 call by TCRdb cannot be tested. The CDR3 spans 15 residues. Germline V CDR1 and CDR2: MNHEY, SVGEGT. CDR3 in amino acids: CASSSPAGGDYEQYF.

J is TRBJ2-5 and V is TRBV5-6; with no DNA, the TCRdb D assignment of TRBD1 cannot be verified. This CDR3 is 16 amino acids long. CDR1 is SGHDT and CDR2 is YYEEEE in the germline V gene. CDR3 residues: CASSHLNRNDEETQYF.

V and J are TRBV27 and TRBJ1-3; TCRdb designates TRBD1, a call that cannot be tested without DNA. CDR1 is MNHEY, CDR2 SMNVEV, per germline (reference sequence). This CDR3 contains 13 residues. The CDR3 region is CASSLDRGNTIYF.

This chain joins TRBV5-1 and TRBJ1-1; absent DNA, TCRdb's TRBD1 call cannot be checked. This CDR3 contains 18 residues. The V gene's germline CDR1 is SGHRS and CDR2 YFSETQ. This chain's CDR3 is CASSLQPLGQGAGGAAFF.

CDR3 residues: CASSRGTGGSGSNQPQHF. V gene TRBV7-6 combines with J gene TRBJ1-5; the D gene TCRdb calls, TRBD1, cannot be checked with no DNA. The CDR3 is made up of 18 amino acids. CDR1 and CDR2 (germline): SGHVS, FNYEAQ.

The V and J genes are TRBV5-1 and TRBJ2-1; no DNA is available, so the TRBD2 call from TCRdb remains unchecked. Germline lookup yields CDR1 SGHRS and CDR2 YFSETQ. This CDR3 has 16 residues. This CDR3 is CASSLFSSGSYNEQFF.

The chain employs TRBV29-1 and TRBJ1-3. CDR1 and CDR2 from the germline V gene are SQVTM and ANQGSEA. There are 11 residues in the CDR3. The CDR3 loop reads CSGRSGNTIYF.

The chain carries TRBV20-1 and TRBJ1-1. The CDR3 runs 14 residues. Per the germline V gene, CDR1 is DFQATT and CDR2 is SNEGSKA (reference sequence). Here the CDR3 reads CSARVGNTYTEAFF.

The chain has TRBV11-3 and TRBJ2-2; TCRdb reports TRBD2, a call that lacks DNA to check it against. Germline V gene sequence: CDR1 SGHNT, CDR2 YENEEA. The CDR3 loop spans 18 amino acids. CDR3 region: CASSLGPGRLAGTGELFF. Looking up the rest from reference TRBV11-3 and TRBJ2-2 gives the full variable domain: EAGVVQSPRYKIIEKKQPVAFWCNPISGHNTLYWYLQNLGQGPELLIRYENEEAVDDSQLPKDRFSAERLKGVDSTLKIQPAELGDSAVYLCASSLGPGRLAGTGELFFGEGSRLTVL.

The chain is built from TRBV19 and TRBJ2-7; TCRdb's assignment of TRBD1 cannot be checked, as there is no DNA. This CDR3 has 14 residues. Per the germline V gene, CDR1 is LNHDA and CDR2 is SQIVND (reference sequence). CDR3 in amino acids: CASSMGGFSLEQYF. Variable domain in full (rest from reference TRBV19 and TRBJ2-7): DGGITQSPKYLFRKEGQNVTLSCEQNLNHDAMYWYRQDPGQGLRLIYYSQIVNDFQKGDIAEGYSVSREKKESFPLTVTSAQKNPTAFYLCASSMGGFSLEQYFGPGTRLTVT.

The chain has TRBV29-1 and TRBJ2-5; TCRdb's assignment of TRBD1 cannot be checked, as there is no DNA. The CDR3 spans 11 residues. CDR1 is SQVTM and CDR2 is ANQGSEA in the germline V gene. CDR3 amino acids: CSVTKGETQYF.

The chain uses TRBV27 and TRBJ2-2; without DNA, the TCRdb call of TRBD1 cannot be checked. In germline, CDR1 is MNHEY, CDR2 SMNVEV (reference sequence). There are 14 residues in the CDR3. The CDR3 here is CATSPDPNTGELFF.

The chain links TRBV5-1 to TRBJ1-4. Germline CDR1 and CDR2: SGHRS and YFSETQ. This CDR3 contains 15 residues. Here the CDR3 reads CASSLGPRNDEKLFF. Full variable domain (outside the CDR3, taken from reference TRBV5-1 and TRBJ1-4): KAGVTQTPRYLIKTRGQQVTLSCSPISGHRSVSWYQQTPGQGLQFLFEYFSETQRNKGNFPGRFSGRQFSNSRSEMNVSTLELGDSALYLCASSLGPRNDEKLFFGSGTQLSVL.

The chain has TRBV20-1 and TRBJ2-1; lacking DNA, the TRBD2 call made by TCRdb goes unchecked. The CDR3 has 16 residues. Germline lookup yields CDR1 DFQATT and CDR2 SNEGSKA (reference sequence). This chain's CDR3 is CSAPIPLAGTYNEQFF.